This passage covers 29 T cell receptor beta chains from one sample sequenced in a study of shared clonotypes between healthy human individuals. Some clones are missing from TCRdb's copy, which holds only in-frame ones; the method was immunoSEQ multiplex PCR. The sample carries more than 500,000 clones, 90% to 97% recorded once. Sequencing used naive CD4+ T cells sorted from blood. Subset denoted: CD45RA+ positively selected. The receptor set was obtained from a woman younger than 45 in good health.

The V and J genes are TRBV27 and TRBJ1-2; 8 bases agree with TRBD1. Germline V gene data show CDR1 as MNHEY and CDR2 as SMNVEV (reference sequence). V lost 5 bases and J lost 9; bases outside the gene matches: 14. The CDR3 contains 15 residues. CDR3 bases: TGTGCCAGCAGTCGGAATCGGGACAGGACATTCAGCTACACCTTC. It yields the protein CASSRNRDRTFSYTF.

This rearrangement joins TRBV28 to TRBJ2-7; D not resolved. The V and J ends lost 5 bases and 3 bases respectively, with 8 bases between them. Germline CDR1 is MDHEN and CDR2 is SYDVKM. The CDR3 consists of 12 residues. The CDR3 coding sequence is TGTGCCAGCAGTCTATCACGCTACGAGCAGTACTTC. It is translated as CASSLSRYEQYF.

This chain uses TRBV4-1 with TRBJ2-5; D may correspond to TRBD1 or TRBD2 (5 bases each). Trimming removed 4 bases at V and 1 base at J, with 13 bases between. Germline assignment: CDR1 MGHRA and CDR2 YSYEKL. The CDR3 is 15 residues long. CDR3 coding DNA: TGCGCCAGCAGCCCCCTGGGGCTAGCCCAAGAGACCCAGTACTTC. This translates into CASSPLGLAQETQYF.

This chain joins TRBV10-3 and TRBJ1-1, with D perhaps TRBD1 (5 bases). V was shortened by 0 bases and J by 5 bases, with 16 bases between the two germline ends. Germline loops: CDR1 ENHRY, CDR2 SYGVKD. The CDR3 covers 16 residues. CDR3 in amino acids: CAISESTGGLGTEAFF. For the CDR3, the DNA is TGTGCCATCAGTGAGTCGACGGGGGGGTTAGGGACTGAAGCTTTCTTT.

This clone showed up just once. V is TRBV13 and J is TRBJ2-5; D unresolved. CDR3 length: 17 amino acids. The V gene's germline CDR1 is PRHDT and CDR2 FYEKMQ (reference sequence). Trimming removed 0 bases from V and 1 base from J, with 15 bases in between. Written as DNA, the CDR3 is TGTGCCAGCAGCTTAGGCCCCAGACCCCCGGGCCAAGAGACCCAGTACTTC. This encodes CASSLGPRPPGQETQYF.

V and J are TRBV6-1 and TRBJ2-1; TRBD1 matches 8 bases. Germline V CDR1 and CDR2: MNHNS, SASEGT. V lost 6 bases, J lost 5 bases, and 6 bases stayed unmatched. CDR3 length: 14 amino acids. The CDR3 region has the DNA TGTGCCAGCAGAAAGGGACAGGACGACAATGAGCAGTTCTTC. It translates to CASRKGQDDNEQFF.

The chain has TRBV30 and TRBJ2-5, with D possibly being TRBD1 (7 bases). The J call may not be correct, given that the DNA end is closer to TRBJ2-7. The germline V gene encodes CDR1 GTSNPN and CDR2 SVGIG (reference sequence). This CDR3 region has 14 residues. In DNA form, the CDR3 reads TGTGCCTGGGCAAATGGAGGGGGCGCATACGAGCAGTACTTC. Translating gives CAWANGGGAYEQYF.

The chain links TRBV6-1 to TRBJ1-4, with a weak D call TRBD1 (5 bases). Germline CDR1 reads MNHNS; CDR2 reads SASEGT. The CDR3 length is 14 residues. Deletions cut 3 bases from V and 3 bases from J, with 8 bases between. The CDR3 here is CASSDRVANEKLFF. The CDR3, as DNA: TGTGCCAGCAGTGACAGGGTAGCTAATGAAAAACTGTTTTTT.

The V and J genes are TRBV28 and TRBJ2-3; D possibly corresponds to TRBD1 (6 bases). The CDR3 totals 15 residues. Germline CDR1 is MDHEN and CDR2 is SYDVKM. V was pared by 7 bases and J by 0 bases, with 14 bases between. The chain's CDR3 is CASNDRPLSTDTQYF. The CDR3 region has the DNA TGTGCCAGCAACGACAGGCCCCTTAGCACAGATACGCAGTATTTT. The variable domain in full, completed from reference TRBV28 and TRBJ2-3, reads DVKVTQSSRYLVKRTGEKVFLECVQDMDHENMFWYRQDPGLGLRLIYFSYDVKMKEKGDIPEGYSVSREKKERFSLILESASTNQTSMYLCASNDRPLSTDTQYFGPGTRLTVL.

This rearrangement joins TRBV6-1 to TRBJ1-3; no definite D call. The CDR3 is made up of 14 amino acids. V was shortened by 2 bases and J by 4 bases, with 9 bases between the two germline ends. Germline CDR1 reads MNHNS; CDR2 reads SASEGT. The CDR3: CASSEMLSGNTIYF. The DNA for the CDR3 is TGTGCCAGCAGTGAAATGCTGTCGGGAAACACCATATATTTT.

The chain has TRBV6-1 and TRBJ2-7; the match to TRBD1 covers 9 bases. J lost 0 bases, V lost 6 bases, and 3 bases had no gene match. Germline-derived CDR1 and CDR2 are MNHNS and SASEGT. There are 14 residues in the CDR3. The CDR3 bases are TGTGCCAGCAGCGGGACAGGGTACTCCTACGAGCAGTACTTC. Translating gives CASSGTGYSYEQYF.

The CDR3, as DNA: TGTGCCATCAGTGAGGACAGGGGTTTCCCTAACTATGGCTACACCTTC. Translating gives CAISEDRGFPNYGYTF. J is TRBJ1-2 and V is TRBV10-3; 8 bases align to TRBD1. CDR3 size: 16 residues. Looked up from germline, CDR1 is ENHRY and CDR2 is SYGVKD. With 2 bases clipped from V and 0 bases from J, the junction kept 5 bases outside the gene matches.

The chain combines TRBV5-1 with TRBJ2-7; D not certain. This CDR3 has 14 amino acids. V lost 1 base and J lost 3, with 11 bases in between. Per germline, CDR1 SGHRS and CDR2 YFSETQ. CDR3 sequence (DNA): TGCGCCAGCAGCTTGCGAGCTATGGACTACGAGCAGTACTTC. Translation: CASSLRAMDYEQYF.

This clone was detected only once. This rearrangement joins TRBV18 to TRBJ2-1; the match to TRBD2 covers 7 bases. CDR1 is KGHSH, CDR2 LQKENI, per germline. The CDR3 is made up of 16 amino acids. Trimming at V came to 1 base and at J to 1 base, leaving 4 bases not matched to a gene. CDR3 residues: CASSPRREFSYNEQFF. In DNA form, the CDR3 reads TGTGCCAGCTCACCACGGCGGGAGTTTTCCTACAATGAGCAGTTCTTC.

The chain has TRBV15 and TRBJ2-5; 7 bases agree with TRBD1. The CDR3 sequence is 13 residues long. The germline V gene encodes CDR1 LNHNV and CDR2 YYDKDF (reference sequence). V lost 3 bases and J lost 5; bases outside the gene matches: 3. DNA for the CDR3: TGTGCCACCAGCAGGAGGGGGCCGGAGACCCAGTACTTC. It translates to CATSRRGPETQYF.

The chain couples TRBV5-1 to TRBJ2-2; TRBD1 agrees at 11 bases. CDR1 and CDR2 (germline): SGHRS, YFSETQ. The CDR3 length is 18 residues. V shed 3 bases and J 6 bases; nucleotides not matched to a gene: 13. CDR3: CASSSGLRTGGLSGELFF. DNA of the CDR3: TGCGCCAGCAGCTCCGGCCTCCGGACAGGGGGCCTCTCCGGGGAGCTGTTTTTT.

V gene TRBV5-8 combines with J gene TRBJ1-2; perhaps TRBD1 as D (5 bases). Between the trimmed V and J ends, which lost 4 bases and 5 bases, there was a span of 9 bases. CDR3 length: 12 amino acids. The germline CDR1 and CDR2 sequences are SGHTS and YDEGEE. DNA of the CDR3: TGTGCCAGCAGCCGGGGCCGATATGGCTACACCTTC. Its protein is CASSRGRYGYTF.

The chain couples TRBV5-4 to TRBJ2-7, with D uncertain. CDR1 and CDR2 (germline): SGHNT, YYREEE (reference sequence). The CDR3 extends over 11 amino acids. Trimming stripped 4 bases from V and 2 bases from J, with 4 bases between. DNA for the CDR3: TGTGCCAGCAGCCGAGCCTACGAGCAGTACTTC. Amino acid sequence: CASSRAYEQYF.

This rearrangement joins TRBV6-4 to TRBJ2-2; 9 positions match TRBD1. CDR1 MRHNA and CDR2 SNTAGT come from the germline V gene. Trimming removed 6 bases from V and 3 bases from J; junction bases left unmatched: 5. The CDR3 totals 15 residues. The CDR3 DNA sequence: TGTGCCAGCAGGCCCGGGACAGGGTACACCGGGGAGCTGTTTTTT. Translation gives CASRPGTGYTGELFF.

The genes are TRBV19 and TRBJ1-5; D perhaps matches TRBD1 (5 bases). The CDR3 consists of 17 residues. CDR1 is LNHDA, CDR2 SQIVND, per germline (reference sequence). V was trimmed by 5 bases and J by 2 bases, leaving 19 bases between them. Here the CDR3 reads CASSFPGAPGGNQPQHF. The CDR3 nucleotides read TGTGCCAGTAGTTTTCCCGGCGCCCCGGGGGGCAATCAGCCCCAGCATTTT. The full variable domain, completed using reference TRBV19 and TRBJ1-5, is DGGITQSPKYLFRKEGQNVTLSCEQNLNHDAMYWYRQDPGQGLRLIYYSQIVNDFQKGDIAEGYSVSREKKESFPLTVTSAQKNPTAFYLCASSFPGAPGGNQPQHFGDGTRLSIL.

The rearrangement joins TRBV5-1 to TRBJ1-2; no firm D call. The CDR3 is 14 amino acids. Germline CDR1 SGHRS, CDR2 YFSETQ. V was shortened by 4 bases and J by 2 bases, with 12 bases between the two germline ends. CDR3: CASSTVEGNYGYTF. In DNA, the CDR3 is TGCGCCAGCAGCACGGTGGAGGGAAACTATGGCTACACCTTC.

The CDR3 nucleotides are TGTGCCAGCAGCCAAGATCCAGGCCTTGGCGTTTACGAGCAGTACTTC. Amino acid sequence: CASSQDPGLGVYEQYF. The V call is TRBV14, the J call TRBJ2-7; D gene ambiguous. Germline loops: CDR1 SGHDN, CDR2 FVKESK. Trimming removed 0 bases from V and 4 bases from J, with 16 bases in between. This CDR3 has 16 amino acids.

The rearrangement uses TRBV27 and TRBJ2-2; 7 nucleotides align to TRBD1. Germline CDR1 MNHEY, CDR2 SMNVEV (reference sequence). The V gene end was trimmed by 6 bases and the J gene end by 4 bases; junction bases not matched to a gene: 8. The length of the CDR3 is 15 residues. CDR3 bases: TGTGCCAGCAGAGAACAGGGGTTAACCACCGGGGAGCTGTTTTTT. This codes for CASREQGLTTGELFF.

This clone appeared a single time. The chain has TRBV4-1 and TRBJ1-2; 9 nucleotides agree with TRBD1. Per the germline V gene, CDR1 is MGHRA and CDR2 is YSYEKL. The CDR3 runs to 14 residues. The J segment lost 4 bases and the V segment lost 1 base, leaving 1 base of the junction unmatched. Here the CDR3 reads CASSQGQGVYGYTF. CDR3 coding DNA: TGCGCCAGCAGCCAAGGACAGGGGGTCTATGGCTACACCTTC.

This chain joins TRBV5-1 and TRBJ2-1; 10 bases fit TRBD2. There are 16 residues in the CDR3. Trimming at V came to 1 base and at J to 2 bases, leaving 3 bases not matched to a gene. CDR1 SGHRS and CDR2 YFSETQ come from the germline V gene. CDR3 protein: CASSLTSGTAYNEQFF. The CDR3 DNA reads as TGCGCCAGCAGCTTGACTAGCGGGACTGCCTACAATGAGCAGTTCTTC.

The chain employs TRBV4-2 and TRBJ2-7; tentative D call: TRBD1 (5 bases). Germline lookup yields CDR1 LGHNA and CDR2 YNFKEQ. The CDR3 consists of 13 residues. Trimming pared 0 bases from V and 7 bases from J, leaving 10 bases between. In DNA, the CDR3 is TGTGCCAGCAGCCAAGATAAGGGGTTAGAGCAGTACTTC. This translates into CASSQDKGLEQYF.

The CDR3 sequence is CATARLAGVNTDTQYF. The CDR3, as DNA: TGTGCCACCGCTAGACTAGCGGGAGTGAACACAGATACGCAGTATTTT. The chain couples TRBV19 to TRBJ2-3, with 12 bases matching TRBD2. The CDR3 totals 16 residues. CDR1 is LNHDA and CDR2 is SQIVND in the germline V gene (reference sequence). The V and J ends lost 10 bases and 2 bases, in that order; junction bases with no gene match: 10.

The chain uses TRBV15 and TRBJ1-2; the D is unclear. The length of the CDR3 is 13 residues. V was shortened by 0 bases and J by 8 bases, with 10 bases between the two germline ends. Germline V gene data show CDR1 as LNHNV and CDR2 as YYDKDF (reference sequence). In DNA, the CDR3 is TGTGCCACCAGCAGAGATCTCGGGTACGGCTACACCTTC. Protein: CATSRDLGYGYTF.

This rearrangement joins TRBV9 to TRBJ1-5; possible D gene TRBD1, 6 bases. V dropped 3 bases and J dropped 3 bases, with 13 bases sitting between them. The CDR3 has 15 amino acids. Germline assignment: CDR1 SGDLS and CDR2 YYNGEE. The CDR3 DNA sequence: TGTGCCAGCAGCGCACAGGGCTCGATCAATCAGCCCCAGCATTTT. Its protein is CASSAQGSINQPQHF.